This T cell receptor beta chain came from a study of T cells in Graves' hyperthyroidism and ophthalmopathy. At least ten counts were recorded for this clonotype. The antigen remains unidentified. V was trimmed by 5 bases and J by 10 bases, leaving 15 bases between them. Per germline, CDR1 SGHDN and CDR2 FVKESK. The CDR3 sequence is 14 residues long. Findings of the study overall: Model predictions of ophthalmopathy came a median approximately seven months before onset. Ophthalmopathy was distinguished from stable hyperthyroidism by 13 V-J signatures. Most clonotypes expanded in the thyroid (above 0.001) were also present in blood.

The CDR3 regions of TCR beta were amplified from RNA transcripts. HTBI primers were the set used in a first-round RT-PCR of the TCR CDR3. Using its own MiXCR run on the multiplex PCR reads, TCRdb lists one record per CDR3 protein. The sample records fewer than 650,000 distinct CDR3 sequences, over 45% being singletons. The study based diagnoses on clinical symptoms, serum thyroxine and TRAb, thyroid ultrasound and orbital computed tomography. This clonotype was sampled from an adult woman with Graves' disease, either hyperthyroidism or ophthalmopathy (not recorded which). Sequencing used peripheral blood or thyroid tissue (not recorded which). The chain uses TRBV14 and TRBJ1-6; D gene uncertain. CDR3 loop: CASSSGARASPLHF. The CDR3 region has the DNA TGTGCCAGCAGCTCGGGTGCGAGGGCCTCACCCCTCCACTTT.